Shown below are 23 T cell receptor beta chains from a single sample sequenced in a study of T cell responses to AZD1222 COVID-19 vaccine. Here immunoSEQ multiplex PCR was the method, and the copy in TCRdb shows in-frame clones only, minus some. Among 75,000 to 95,000 clones listed, about 88% were seen once. The input for sequencing was peripheral blood, taken on day 0 of AZD1222 vaccination. All receptors come from an adult in good health.

The chain uses TRBV19 and TRBJ2-1; 14 nucleotides agree with TRBD2. The germline gives CDR1 LNHDA, CDR2 SQIVND (reference sequence). CDR3 size: 15 residues. V trimming: 5 bases; J trimming: 10 bases; junction bases outside the gene matches: 7. In DNA form, the CDR3 reads TGTGCCAGTAGTTCGACTAGCGGGGGGGTCAGCGAGCAGTTCTTC. This sequence encodes CASSSTSGGVSEQFF.

The rearrangement links TRBV9 to TRBJ2-3; weak D call: TRBD1 (5 bases). The CDR3 sequence is 14 residues long. The germline CDR1 and CDR2 sequences are SGDLS and YYNGEE. Between the trimmed V and J ends, which lost 0 bases and 6 bases, there was a span of 11 bases. The CDR3: CASSVAVGLDTQYF. In nucleotides, the CDR3 is TGTGCCAGCAGCGTAGCTGTGGGGCTGGATACGCAGTATTTT.

The chain uses TRBV7-9 and TRBJ2-1, with 7 bases identical to TRBD2. The germline V gene encodes CDR1 SEHNR and CDR2 FQNEAQ (reference sequence). The V segment lost 1 base and the J segment 10 bases; nucleotides outside the gene matches: 13. The CDR3 has 16 residues. This chain's CDR3 is CASSLGSAGLIGEQFF. CDR3 nucleotide sequence: TGTGCCAGCAGCTTAGGGTCAGCGGGGCTCATAGGGGAGCAGTTCTTC.

The chain employs TRBV3-1 (or the pseudogene TRBV3-2) and TRBJ1-6, with 8 bases matching TRBD1. This CDR3 comprises 17 residues. V shed 4 bases and J 0 bases; nucleotides not matched to a gene: 5. CDR1 LGHDT and CDR2 YNNKEL come from the germline V gene (reference sequence). The CDR3 protein is CASSLGTGGSYNSPLHF. In DNA, the CDR3 is TGTGCCAGCAGCCTCGGGACAGGCGGCTCCTATAATTCACCCCTCCACTTT.

The chain employs TRBV21-1 and TRBJ2-3; TRBD2, the D gene given by the table, was not confirmed from the DNA. TRBV21-1 has pseudogene status. The CDR3 spans 15 residues. Here the CDR3 DNA reads TGTGCCAGCAGCAAAGAAGGCAGGGCGGGGTATACGCAGTATTTT. Translated: CASSKEGRAGYTQYF.

This chain links TRBV2 with TRBJ2-5; perhaps TRBD1 as D (5 bases). Trimming cost V 6 bases and J 13 bases, with 15 bases left between them. Germline CDR1 and CDR2: SNHLY and FYNNEI. This CDR3 has 11 amino acids. The CDR3 DNA follows: TGTGCCAGCAGCGAGCGACAGCTACCGTACTTC. It translates to CASSERQLPYF. The full variable domain, completed using reference TRBV2 and TRBJ2-5, is EPEVTQTPSHQVTQMGQEVILRCVPISNHLYFYWYRQILGQKVEFLVSFYNNEISEKSEIFDDQFSVERPDGSNFTLKIRSTKLEDSAMYFCASSERQLPYFGPGTRLLVL.

The gene calls are TRBV11-2 and TRBJ1-1; maybe TRBD1 (5 bases). CDR3 length: 13 residues. Germline CDR1 reads SGHAT; CDR2 reads FQNNGV. Trimming shortened V by 3 bases and J by 4 bases, and 9 bases separated the two germline ends. The CDR3 DNA sequence: TGTGCCAGCAGCTTGTCCAGGGTCACTGAAGCTTTCTTT. This sequence encodes CASSLSRVTEAFF.

V is TRBV19 and J is TRBJ1-5; D is undetermined. Germline lookup yields CDR1 LNHDA and CDR2 SQIVND (reference sequence). This CDR3 is built from 12 residues. The CDR3 nucleotides are TGTGCGACTAGACGGACGAATCAGCCCCAGCATTTT. Protein: CATRRTNQPQHF.

V gene TRBV2 combines with J gene TRBJ1-5, with 7 bases that match TRBD1. J lost 4 bases, V lost 1 base, and 7 bases had no gene match. The germline V gene has CDR1 SNHLY and CDR2 FYNNEI. This CDR3 comprises 16 residues. CDR3 sequence (DNA): TGTGCCAGCAGTGAAGGGGCAGGGGGAATGAATCAGCCCCAGCATTTT. Amino acid sequence: CASSEGAGGMNQPQHF.

As to this clone: One end of the junction fails to match germline, which may point to a read error. The chain employs TRBV19 and TRBJ1-6; D unresolved. CDR1 and CDR2 from the germline V gene are LNHDA and SQIVND (reference sequence). The CDR3 is 12 amino acids. The CDR3 DNA reads as TGTGCCAGTAGTATTCTACATTCGCCCCTCCACTTT. Translated: CASSILHSPLHF.

The gene calls are TRBV11-3 and TRBJ2-2, with D possibly being TRBD2 (7 bases). V shed 5 bases and J shed 4 bases, with 17 bases lying between them. CDR1 and CDR2 from the germline V gene are SGHNT and YENEEA. This CDR3 is built from 16 residues. This CDR3 reads CASSRGGTAGTGELFF. DNA of the CDR3: TGTGCCAGCAGCCGCGGGGGCACAGCCGGCACCGGGGAGCTGTTTTTT.

The CDR3 nucleotides are TGCAGCTCCCGCGGGGGCGGGAACACTGAAGCTTTCTTT. Protein product: CSSRGGGNTEAFF. The chain carries TRBV29-1 and TRBJ1-1; tentative D call: TRBD1 (6 bases). Germline V CDR1 and CDR2: SQVTM, ANQGSEA. The CDR3 is made up of 13 amino acids. Trimming removed 8 bases at V and 1 base at J, with 14 bases between.

V is TRBV4-2 and J is TRBJ2-5; possible D gene TRBD2, 5 bases. Germline V lookup: CDR1 LGHNA, CDR2 YNFKEQ. The CDR3 consists of 14 residues. Trimming took 1 base from V and 1 from J, leaving 7 bases between them. This chain's CDR3 is CASSQVTTQETQYF. CDR3 coding DNA: TGTGCCAGCAGCCAAGTGACTACCCAAGAGACCCAGTACTTC.

This chain links TRBV9 with TRBJ1-4; 11 bases are a match to TRBD1. V trimming: 4 bases; J trimming: 7 bases; junction bases outside the gene matches: 6. This CDR3 contains 15 residues. CDR1 is SGDLS, CDR2 YYNGEE, per germline. The DNA for the CDR3 is TGTGCCAGCAGCACCTCCGGGACAGGGGGTGAAAAACTGTTTTTT. This codes for CASSTSGTGGEKLFF.

The chain carries TRBV5-1 and TRBJ1-6; a weak D match, TRBD1 (6 bases). The CDR3 is 14 residues long. CDR1 is SGHRS, CDR2 YFSETQ, per germline. The ends were cut back, 4 bases at V and 8 bases at J, with 13 bases in the middle. The CDR3 is CASSLQGGDSPLHF. Here the CDR3 DNA reads TGCGCCAGCAGCCTACAGGGAGGGGATTCACCCCTCCACTTT.

This clone was observed once. The chain carries TRBV29-1 and TRBJ1-1, with unresolved D. V dropped 4 bases and J dropped 0 bases, with 9 bases sitting between them. There are 13 residues in the CDR3. Germline values: CDR1 SQVTM, CDR2 ANQGSEA. The CDR3 here is CSVVGQMNTEAFF. As DNA, the CDR3 is TGCAGCGTTGTAGGCCAAATGAACACTGAAGCTTTCTTT.

The chain employs TRBV5-4 and TRBJ1-6; tentative D call: TRBD1 (6 bases). Trimming removed 4 bases from V and 7 bases from J, with 21 bases in between. Germline CDR1 reads SGHNT; CDR2 reads YYREEE (reference sequence). The CDR3 consists of 17 residues. The CDR3 nucleotides read TGTGCCAGCAGCCACCCCCCGACGGGGGGCGCAAATTCACCCCTCCACTTT. This gives the protein CASSHPPTGGANSPLHF.

This chain joins TRBV6-5 and TRBJ1-1; 8 positions agree with TRBD1. Per the germline V gene, CDR1 is MNHEY and CDR2 is SVGAGI. The trim removed 7 bases at V and 5 bases at J, leaving 6 bases unmatched. The CDR3 runs 13 residues. CDR3 loop: CASNGQGLTEAFF. CDR3 DNA: TGTGCCAGCAACGGACAGGGTTTAACTGAAGCTTTCTTT.

This chain links TRBV5-4 with TRBJ2-3; 9 bases match TRBD2. J gave up 6 bases and V 7 bases, and 6 bases lay outside the gene matches. The CDR3 is 13 residues long. Germline-derived CDR1 and CDR2 are SGHNT and YYREEE (reference sequence). The CDR3 loop is CASPAGGPDTQYF. The CDR3 nucleotides are TGTGCCAGCCCAGCGGGGGGCCCGGATACGCAGTATTTT.

The chain recombines TRBV7-9 with TRBJ2-1; D is perhaps TRBD1 or TRBD2 (5 bases each). V lost 5 bases to trimming and J lost 8 bases, with 19 bases between them. CDR3 length: 15 residues. The germline gives CDR1 SEHNR, CDR2 FQNEAQ (reference sequence). The CDR3 region has the DNA TGTGCCAGCAGCCCGGGGCAGGGCTTGAGGGATGAGCAGTTCTTC. Its protein is CASSPGQGLRDEQFF.

J is TRBJ2-3 and V is TRBV6-5; 8 bases fit TRBD1. Unmatched junction bases numbered 7, after V lost 11 bases and J lost 0 bases. This CDR3 comprises 14 residues. Germline V gene data show CDR1 as MNHEY and CDR2 as SVGAGI. The CDR3 reads CALRTGTSTDTQYF. The CDR3 region has the DNA TGTGCCTTAAGGACAGGGACTAGCACAGATACGCAGTATTTT.

The gene calls are TRBV5-6 and TRBJ2-2; D is undetermined. This CDR3 region has 14 residues. Trimming left V 3 bases short and J 6 bases short, with 12 bases between. In germline, CDR1 is SGHDT, CDR2 YYEEEE. For the CDR3, the DNA is TGTGCCAGCAGCTCCGACTTAGTCTCCGGGGAGCTGTTTTTT. Translated, it gives CASSSDLVSGELFF.

The CDR3 nucleotides read TGTGCCAGCGGGGGGACAGCCAATTCACCCCTCCACTTT. This codes for CASGGTANSPLHF. The chain combines TRBV18 with TRBJ1-6, with 7 positions matching TRBD1. The CDR3 runs 13 residues. The junction had 5 bases not matched to a gene; V was cut back by 8 bases and J by 7 bases. Looked up from germline, CDR1 is KGHSH and CDR2 is LQKENI.